This T cell receptor (beta chain) was captured in a study of blood T cell repertoires in COVID-19. The overall study: Sites across the United States, Italy and Spain contributed samples from acute and convalescent COVID-19. Sample material is recorded as cDNA or gDNA derived from T cells, B-cell-depleted T cells, or PBMCs.

The CDR3 sequence is 15 residues long. Germline CDR1 reads MDHEN; CDR2 reads SYDVKM. The ends lost 4 bases at V and 5 bases at J; junction bases unmatched: 7. In the original analysis: Counts of nucleated cells, estimated from reference gene primer amplification, were obtained. Profiled with immunoSEQ multiplex PCR; TCRdb holds only in-frame clones, not every one. The DNA was the basis for D and trimming; V, J and clone size are from that table. Of 100,000 to 150,000 clones listed, roughly 88% were seen once; the top ten hold under 13%. The rearrangement uses TRBV28 and TRBJ2-2; 7 bases are shared with TRBD1. This receptor was identified in a man aged 50-60 years with acute or convalescent COVID-19. The sample taken for sequencing was peripheral blood. CDR3 sequence: CASSYKGALTGELFF. The CDR3 DNA follows: TGTGCCAGCAGTTATAAGGGGGCCTTGACCGGGGAGCTGTTTTTT.